The clone carrying this T cell receptor beta chain was recorded many times. Its cognate antigen is unknown. These data originate in a study of neurological immune-mediated disorders. Findings and limits, study-wide: CDR3 amino acid sequences found in expanded clones were never shared across subjects, suggesting private repertoires in all groups. The greatest degree of TCR clonal expansion was observed in HTLV-1-associated myelopathy, with the lowest in multiple sclerosis, below that of healthy controls.

Volunteers from a blood bank in Maryland, USA, made up the healthy controls. Germline V gives CDR1 SGHRS, CDR2 YFSETQ. V was clipped by 0 bases and J by 7 bases, with 8 bases between them. The length of the CDR3 is 13 residues. Over 200 million TCR-beta sequences (from 15-18 subjects) were yielded by each sequencing run. From the 5' RACE reads, TCRdb called clonotypes with MiXCR, one entry per CDR3 protein. The table has about 30,000 distinct CDR3 sequences, 15% seen once. Sample: PBMCs. This sequence joins TRBV5-1 and TRBJ2-1; D possibly uses TRBD1 or TRBD2 (5 bases each). The TCR was taken from a man between 65 and 79 years old in good health. The CDR3 sequence is CASSLGWGNEQFF. The DNA for the CDR3 is TGCGCCAGCAGCTTGGGTTGGGGGAATGAGCAGTTCTTC.